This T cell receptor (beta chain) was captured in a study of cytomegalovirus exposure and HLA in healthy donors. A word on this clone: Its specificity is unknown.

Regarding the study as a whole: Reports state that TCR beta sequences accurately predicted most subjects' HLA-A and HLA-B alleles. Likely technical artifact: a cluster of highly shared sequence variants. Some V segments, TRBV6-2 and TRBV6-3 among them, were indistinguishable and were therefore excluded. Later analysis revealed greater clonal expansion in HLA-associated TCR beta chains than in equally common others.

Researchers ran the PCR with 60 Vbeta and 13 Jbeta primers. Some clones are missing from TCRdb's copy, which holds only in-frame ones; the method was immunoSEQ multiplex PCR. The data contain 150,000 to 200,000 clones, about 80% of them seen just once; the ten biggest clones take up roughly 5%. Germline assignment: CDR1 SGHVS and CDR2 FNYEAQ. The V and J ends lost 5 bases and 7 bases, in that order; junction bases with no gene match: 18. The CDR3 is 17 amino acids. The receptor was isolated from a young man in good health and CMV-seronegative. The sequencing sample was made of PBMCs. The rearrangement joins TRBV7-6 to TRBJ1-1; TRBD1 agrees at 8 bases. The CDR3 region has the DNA TGTGCCAGCAGCCAAGCGTATTTCGTCAGGGGGCGTGATGAAGCTTTCTTT. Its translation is CASSQAYFVRGRDEAFF.